This is a list of T cell receptor beta chains from one sample in a study of blood T cell repertoires in COVID-19. The repertoire was sequenced with immunoSEQ multiplex PCR; TCRdb's copy has only in-frame clones and lacks some. The data contain about 150,000 clones, approximately 90% of them seen just once; the ten biggest clones take up roughly 13%. The sequenced sample was peripheral blood. The origin of the receptors is a young man with COVID-19, enrolled during active disease. The CDR3 runs from the conserved cysteine through the conserved F or W. A D gene is named only where the DNA matches it firmly. Clone size is stated in some rows and not others, as once, few, many or a class when expanded.

V gene	D gene	J gene	clone size	CDR3 protein	CDR3 DNA
TRBV11-3	-	TRBJ2-1	-	CASSLGADNEQFF	TGTGCCAGCAGCTTAGGGGCTGACAATGAGCAGTTCTTC
TRBV3-1/TRBV3-2	-	TRBJ1-6	-	CASSQRTSSPLHF	TGTGCCAGCAGCCAACGAACTTCTTCACCCCTCCACTTT
TRBV6-5	-	TRBJ2-2	-	CASSTRIYTGELFF	TGTGCCAGCAGTACCAGGATTTACACCGGGGAGCTGTTTTTT
TRBV9	TRBD1	TRBJ1-2	-	CASSATGTGFSGRYGYTF	TGTGCCAGCAGCGCGACCGGGACAGGGTTTTCTGGGCGCTATGGCTACACCTTC
TRBV5-1	TRBD1	TRBJ2-7	-	CASRIGYDRAKPLSYEQYF	TGCGCCAGCAGGATTGGGTACGACAGGGCAAAACCACTCTCCTACGAGCAGTACTTC
TRBV20-1	-	TRBJ2-1	-	CSASTEYEQFF	TGCAGTGCGTCCACAGAGTATGAGCAGTTCTTC
TRBV27	-	TRBJ1-6	-	CASSLQGYNSPLHF	TGTGCCAGCAGCTTACAGGGTTACAATTCACCCCTCCACTTT
TRBV6-4	TRBD1	TRBJ2-2	few	CASSRTGGDTGELFF	TGTGCCAGCAGCAGGACAGGGGGCGACACCGGGGAGCTGTTTTTT
TRBV4-3	TRBD1	TRBJ1-2	-	CASSQDGQGARRGYGYTF	TGCGCCAGCAGCCAAGATGGGCAGGGGGCGCGAAGGGGCTATGGCTACACCTTC
TRBV30	-	TRBJ2-5	-	CAWQAENFQETQYF	TGTGCCTGGCAGGCAGAGAACTTCCAAGAGACCCAGTACTTC
TRBV18	-	TRBJ2-6	-	CASWAGLSGANVLTF	TGTGCCAGCTGGGCAGGGCTCTCTGGGGCCAACGTCCTGACTTTC
TRBV9	-	TRBJ2-1	-	CASSSPVGVSYNEQFF	TGTGCCAGCAGCTCACCGGTCGGGGTCTCCTACAATGAGCAGTTCTTC
TRBV15	TRBD2	TRBJ2-7	-	CATSRDPVLAGYEQYF	TGTGCCACCAGCAGAGATCCGGTGCTAGCGGGATACGAGCAGTACTTC
TRBV28	TRBD1	TRBJ2-7	-	CASSLGDRVMGSYEQYF	TGTGCCAGCAGTTTGGGGGACAGGGTGATGGGCTCCTACGAGCAGTACTTC
TRBV7-2	TRBD2	TRBJ2-2	-	CASSPGLLSFTGELFF	TGTGCCAGCAGCCCGGGACTACTAAGTTTTACCGGGGAGCTGTTTTTT
TRBV15	-	TRBJ2-5	-	CATSRDHRGTQYF	TGTGCCACCAGCAGAGATCATCGAGGGACCCAGTACTTC
TRBV18	TRBD1	TRBJ2-3	-	CASSRGRQTDTQYF	TGTGCCAGCTCAAGGGGGCGGCAGACAGATACGCAGTATTTT
TRBV11-1	TRBD2	TRBJ2-1	-	CASSPRTRGYNEQFF	TGTGCCAGCAGCCCACGGACTAGAGGATACAATGAGCAGTTCTTC
TRBV27	-	TRBJ2-4	-	CASSLSHIRDIQYF	TGTGCCAGCAGTTTATCGCACATCCGGGACATTCAGTACTTC
TRBV13	TRBD1	TRBJ1-1	-	CASSPGGAVGTANTEAFF	TGTGCCAGCAGCCCAGGCGGGGCTGTCGGGACAGCCAACACTGAAGCTTTCTTT
TRBV2	TRBD2	TRBJ2-5	-	CASPLLAGGGETQYF	TGTGCCAGCCCATTACTAGCGGGAGGTGGGGAGACCCAGTACTTC
TRBV27	-	TRBJ2-4	-	CASSFRGTRNIQYF	TGTGCCAGCAGTTTTCGGGGAACAAGAAACATTCAGTACTTC
TRBV7-9	TRBD1	TRBJ2-3	-	CADRDRDTDTQYF	TGTGCCGACCGGGACAGGGACACAGATACGCAGTATTTT
TRBV6-2/TRBV6-3	TRBD1	TRBJ1-2	-	CASSLGQAPNYGYTF	TGTGCCAGCAGTCTAGGACAGGCGCCTAACTATGGCTACACCTTC
TRBV7-2	-	TRBJ2-1	once	CASSTPGRQGRGFF	TGTGCCAGCAGCACCCCCGGGAGACAGGGAAGGGGGTTCTTC
TRBV15	-	TRBJ1-2	-	CATSLGGAFDYGYTF	TGTGCCACCAGTCTTGGGGGCGCGTTTGACTATGGCTACACCTTC
TRBV29-1	TRBD2	TRBJ2-1	-	CSVGLRLAGLYNEQFF	TGCAGCGTTGGTCTTCGCCTAGCGGGACTCTACAATGAGCAGTTCTTC
TRBV28	-	TRBJ2-2	-	CASRGTSNTGELFF	TGTGCCAGCAGGGGGACATCGAACACCGGGGAGCTGTTTTTT
TRBV7-9	TRBD1	TRBJ2-7	once	CASSLTGGLSLGYEQYF	TGTGCCAGCAGCTTGACAGGGGGCCTCTCTCTTGGGTACGAGCAGTACTTC
TRBV4-3	-	TRBJ1-2	-	CASSQYGRGYTF	TGCGCCAGCAGCCAATATGGTCGGGGCTACACCTTC
TRBV28	TRBD2	TRBJ2-1	-	CASSQVAGEEEQFF	TGTGCCAGCAGTCAGGTAGCGGGAGAAGAAGAGCAGTTCTTC
TRBV28	-	TRBJ1-1	-	CASITTWGGGTEAFF	TGTGCCAGCATCACGACCTGGGGGGGCGGCACTGAAGCTTTCTTT
TRBV27	TRBD1	TRBJ1-5	-	CASSPYGQGVQPQHF	TGTGCCAGCAGTCCCTACGGACAGGGTGTTCAGCCCCAGCATTTT
TRBV25-1	-	TRBJ1-3	-	CASSPHPQGAGNTIYF	TGTGCCAGCAGTCCTCACCCACAGGGCGCTGGAAACACCATATATTTT
TRBV29-1	-	TRBJ1-4	-	CSVGQATNEKLLF	TGCAGCGTTGGACAGGCAACTAATGAAAAACTGCTTTTT
TRBV6-2/TRBV6-3	TRBD2	TRBJ2-7	-	CASSSVTSGSTYEQYF	TGTGCCAGCAGTTCCGTAACTAGCGGGAGCACCTACGAGCAGTACTTC
TRBV13	-	TRBJ1-4	-	CASSLSGVGDEKLFF	TGTGCCAGCAGCTTATCTGGAGTCGGCGATGAAAAACTGTTTTTT
TRBV7-9	-	TRBJ1-2	-	CASSRDRNYGYTF	TGTGCCAGCAGCCGAGACAGGAACTATGGCTACACCTTC
TRBV19	-	TRBJ1-2	few	CASSISVGEAYGYTF	TGTGCCAGTAGTATTAGTGTAGGGGAGGCCTATGGCTACACCTTC
TRBV10-3	TRBD2	TRBJ2-3	-	CAISVAGGPGTQYF	TGTGCCATCAGTGTAGCGGGGGGCCCCGGGACGCAGTATTTT
TRBV28	-	TRBJ2-1	once	CASSLGASVNNEQFF	TGTGCCAGCAGTTTAGGGGCATCGGTCAACAATGAGCAGTTCTTC
TRBV12-1	-	TRBJ2-7	-	CASSLGQRDEQYF	TGTGCCAGCAGCTTAGGCCAGCGAGACGAGCAGTACTTC